These 30 T cell receptor beta chains came from one sample sequenced in a study of blood T cell repertoires in COVID-19. The assay was immunoSEQ multiplex PCR, and TCRdb's table has in-frame clones only and misses some. The sample shows about 160,000 clones, around nine tenths of them seen only once. Material for sequencing was PBMCs or T cells enriched from blood (not recorded which). The receptors here all came from a woman aged 50 to 60 who had recovered from COVID-19.

This chain links TRBV9 with TRBJ1-5, with 8 bases aligning to TRBD1. Germline values: CDR1 SGDLS, CDR2 YYNGEE. The CDR3 is 16 residues long. With V trimmed by 2 bases and J by 6 bases, 10 bases remained unmatched. CDR3 DNA: TGTGCCAGCAGCGTTACCTGGACAGGGATGGGTCAGCCCCAGCATTTT. It yields the protein CASSVTWTGMGQPQHF.

V is TRBV5-1 and J is TRBJ2-3; no firm D call. Deletions cut 1 base from V and 1 base from J, with 7 bases between. Looked up from germline, CDR1 is SGHRS and CDR2 is YFSETQ. This CDR3 comprises 14 residues. CDR3 in amino acids: CASSLRSGTDTQYF. The CDR3 coding sequence is TGCGCCAGCAGCTTGCGGTCCGGCACAGATACGCAGTATTTT.

J is TRBJ2-5 and V is TRBV6-1; no reliable D call. V shed 1 base and J shed 0 bases, with 12 bases lying between them. Germline V CDR1 and CDR2: MNHNS, SASEGT. The CDR3 has 16 residues. CDR3 loop: CASSEEADSYQETQYF. The DNA of the CDR3 is TGTGCCAGCAGTGAAGAAGCCGACTCGTACCAAGAGACCCAGTACTTC.

The DNA for the CDR3 is TGTGCCAGCAGTTTCACTGGGGGCTGGAGAAATTCACCCCTCCACTTT. Encoded protein: CASSFTGGWRNSPLHF. This rearrangement joins TRBV27 to TRBJ1-6; perhaps TRBD1 as D (6 bases). There are 16 residues in the CDR3. The germline CDR1 and CDR2 sequences are MNHEY and SMNVEV (reference sequence). V lost 3 bases, J lost 7 bases, and 16 bases lay in between.

V is TRBV24-1 and J is TRBJ2-1; TRBD1 agrees at 10 bases. The CDR3 is 15 amino acids. With 7 bases clipped from V and 12 bases from J, the junction kept 14 bases outside the gene matches. Germline V CDR1 and CDR2: KGHDR, SFDVKD. The DNA of the CDR3 is TGTGCCACCAGCCCCCGGGACAGGGGCTACCCAAGGCAGTTCTTC. It codes for CATSPRDRGYPRQFF.

The J gene is TRBJ1-4, the V gene TRBV5-1; 7 nucleotides align to TRBD1. Germline CDR1 and CDR2: SGHRS and YFSETQ. CDR3 length equals 15 residues. The V gene end was trimmed by 4 bases and the J gene end by 3 bases; junction bases not matched to a gene: 6. CDR3 protein: CASSSTGQSNEKLFF. The CDR3 DNA reads as TGCGCCAGCAGCAGTACGGGACAGTCTAATGAAAAACTGTTTTTT.

This sequence joins TRBV24-1 and TRBJ2-2; D unresolved. The CDR3 contains 16 residues. V lost 0 bases to trimming and J lost 3 bases, with 10 bases between them. Germline CDR1 is KGHDR and CDR2 is SFDVKD. CDR3 protein: CATSDLRGSYTGELFF. For the CDR3, the DNA is TGTGCCACCAGTGATTTGCGCGGAAGCTACACCGGGGAGCTGTTTTTT.

The chain recombines TRBV7-2 with TRBJ1-5; D is possibly TRBD1 (6 bases). This CDR3 contains 16 residues. V was cut by 1 base and J by 5 bases, with 15 bases left in between. Germline CDR1 is SGHTA and CDR2 is FQGNSA. CDR3 DNA sequence: TGTGCCAGCAGCTTAGACGGCACCACAGGGTATCAGCCCCAGCATTTT. Encoded protein: CASSLDGTTGYQPQHF.

V usage is TRBV11-2 and J usage is TRBJ2-1, with 7 bases identical to TRBD2. After removal of 2 bases from V and 7 bases from J, the junction contained 8 bases not matched to a gene. The germline CDR1 and CDR2 sequences are SGHAT and FQNNGV. CDR3 length: 15 amino acids. CDR3 in amino acids: CASSLSSGVGNEQFF. In DNA, the CDR3 is TGTGCCAGCAGCTTATCAAGCGGGGTGGGGAATGAGCAGTTCTTC.

The CDR3 DNA sequence: TGTGCCAGCAGCTCCCGTAGGGGCAATGAGCAGTTCTTC. It specifies CASSSRRGNEQFF. This sequence joins TRBV7-3 and TRBJ2-1, with D possibly TRBD1 on 5 matching bases. Trimming cost V 4 bases and J 6 bases, with 10 bases left between them. Germline CDR1 and CDR2: SGHTA and FQGTGA. The CDR3 contains 13 residues. Variable domain in full (rest from reference TRBV7-3 and TRBJ2-1): GAGVSQTPSNKVTEKGKYVELRCDPISGHTALYWYRQSLGQGPEFLIYFQGTGAADDSGLPNDRFFAVRPEGSVSTLKIQRTERGDSAVYLCASSSRRGNEQFFGPGTRLTVL.

The gene calls are TRBV19 and TRBJ2-1; 9 bases map to TRBD2. Germline loops: CDR1 LNHDA, CDR2 SQIVND (reference sequence). CDR3 length equals 15 residues. Unmatched junction bases numbered 12, after V lost 5 bases and J lost 10 bases. In nucleotides, the CDR3 is TGTGCCAGTAGTTTTAATCGCGGGGGGGCCTTCGAGCAGTTCTTC. Its protein product is CASSFNRGGAFEQFF.

The V gene is TRBV29-1, the J gene TRBJ1-4; D gene uncertain. The CDR3 loop spans 11 amino acids. Germline loops: CDR1 SQVTM, CDR2 ANQGSEA. The V end lost 7 bases, the J end lost 4 bases, and 7 bases lay between the germline ends. In nucleotides, the CDR3 is TGCAGCGCCAGGTTTAATGAAAAACTGTTTTTT. It is translated as CSARFNEKLFF.

This clone has only one observation. This rearrangement joins TRBV5-1 to TRBJ2-6; D uncertain. The CDR3 covers 14 residues. Germline lookup yields CDR1 SGHRS and CDR2 YFSETQ. The V end was cut by 3 bases, the J end by 0 bases, with 4 bases between. CDR3 in amino acids: CASSSHSGANVLTF. Here the CDR3 DNA reads TGCGCCAGCAGCTCACACTCTGGGGCCAACGTCCTGACTTTC.

The chain links TRBV7-9 to TRBJ1-1; perhaps TRBD1 as D (5 bases). The CDR3 is 15 residues long. Trimming pared 4 bases from V and 0 bases from J, leaving 12 bases between. From germline, CDR1 is SEHNR and CDR2 FQNEAQ (reference sequence). Here the CDR3 reads CASSSTEPMNTEAFF. Here the CDR3 DNA reads TGTGCCAGCAGCTCGACAGAACCTATGAACACTGAAGCTTTCTTT.

This clone was recorded only once. The V and J genes are TRBV7-2 and TRBJ2-5; 8 bases are shared with TRBD2. The CDR3 totals 15 residues. Germline-derived CDR1 and CDR2 are SGHTA and FQGNSA. V was pared by 5 bases and J by 4 bases, with 9 bases of the junction left unmatched. Written as DNA, the CDR3 is TGTGCCAGCAGCAAAGGGAGCGGGGGCCCAGAGACCCAGTACTTC. Its translation is CASSKGSGGPETQYF.

The gene calls are TRBV15 and TRBJ2-3, with D possibly TRBD1 on 6 matching bases. The CDR3 is 17 residues long. Trimming shortened V by 4 bases and J by 2 bases, and 19 bases separated the two germline ends. Germline-derived CDR1 and CDR2 are LNHNV and YYDKDF (reference sequence). For the CDR3, the DNA is TGTGCCACCAGCAACCCGGGACAAGAGGCCTACACAGATACGCAGTATTTT. Translating gives CATSNPGQEAYTDTQYF.

Only one count was recorded for this clone. The chain links TRBV3-1 (or the pseudogene TRBV3-2) to TRBJ1-6; D is possibly TRBD1 (6 bases). The CDR3 length is 17 residues. Looked up from germline, CDR1 is LGHDT and CDR2 is YNNKEL (reference sequence). V lost 2 bases to trimming and J lost 6 bases, with 17 bases between them. CDR3: CASSQPSRRGGNSPLHF. As DNA, the CDR3 is TGTGCCAGCAGCCAACCGAGTCGCAGGGGTGGTAATTCACCCCTCCACTTT.

The rearrangement joins TRBV11-3 to TRBJ2-2, with D possibly TRBD2 on 6 matching bases. Trimming left V 6 bases short and J 4 bases short, with 15 bases between. The CDR3 has 15 amino acids. Germline V CDR1 and CDR2: SGHNT, YENEEA. CDR3 coding DNA: TGTGCCAGCAGTCTTGGGAGCGGGCCCACCGGGGAGCTGTTTTTT. Translating it yields CASSLGSGPTGELFF.

The chain employs TRBV19 and TRBJ2-3; D might be TRBD2 (6 bases). The germline CDR1 and CDR2 sequences are LNHDA and SQIVND (reference sequence). This CDR3 has 15 residues. V lost 5 bases to trimming and J lost 0 bases, with 12 bases between them. The CDR3 nucleotides are TGTGCCAGTAGTCTATCTAGCGTTAGCACAGATACGCAGTATTTT. It specifies CASSLSSVSTDTQYF.

The J gene is TRBJ2-1, the V gene TRBV3-1 (or the pseudogene TRBV3-2); no clear D gene. Trimming removed 7 bases from V and 1 base from J, with 11 bases in between. The length of the CDR3 is 14 residues. Looked up from germline, CDR1 is LGHDT and CDR2 is YNNKEL (reference sequence). The CDR3 sequence: CASIDGGSYNEQFF. CDR3 nucleotide sequence: TGTGCCAGCATAGATGGTGGTTCCTACAATGAGCAGTTCTTC.

The chain recombines TRBV11-2 with TRBJ2-5; 12 nucleotides align to TRBD1. V lost 5 bases and J lost 4; bases outside the gene matches: 8. Germline CDR1 SGHAT, CDR2 FQNNGV. This CDR3 contains 16 residues. The CDR3 DNA follows: TGTGCCAGCAGCCTAACCGGGACAGGGGGCGTAGAGACCCAGTACTTC. It specifies CASSLTGTGGVETQYF.

The chain is built from TRBV7-9 and TRBJ2-7, with D possibly TRBD2 on 5 matching bases. The V end lost 3 bases, the J end lost 0 bases, and 18 bases lay between the germline ends. This CDR3 is 17 amino acids long. Germline V gene lookup returns CDR1 SEHNR and CDR2 FQNEAQ (reference sequence). CDR3 DNA: TGTGCCAGCAGCTTCCACAAGAGAGCGGAGTTCTCCTACGAGCAGTACTTC. As protein: CASSFHKRAEFSYEQYF.

The chain joins TRBV25-1 to TRBJ2-7; TRBD1 matches 7 bases. J gave up 2 bases and V 10 bases, and 8 bases lay outside the gene matches. The CDR3 contains 13 residues. Looked up from germline, CDR1 is MGHDK and CDR2 is SYGVNS. The CDR3 loop reads CATTGVGAYEQYF. The CDR3 nucleotides read TGTGCCACCACAGGGGTTGGTGCCTACGAGCAGTACTTC.

In this sample, this clone turned up once. The chain joins TRBV7-9 to TRBJ2-1; tentatively, D is TRBD1 (7 bases). Germline V lookup: CDR1 SEHNR, CDR2 FQNEAQ (reference sequence). This CDR3 is 15 amino acids long. Trimming stripped 5 bases from V and 4 bases from J, with 15 bases between. The CDR3 DNA reads TGTGCCAGCAGCGCCAGGAGGGACAGTTACAATGAGCAGTTCTTC. Translated: CASSARRDSYNEQFF.

The rearrangement links TRBV6-5 to TRBJ1-1; perhaps TRBD1 as D (6 bases). Germline-derived CDR1 and CDR2 are MNHEY and SVGAGI. Between the trimmed V and J ends, which lost 6 bases and 1 base, there was a span of 9 bases. The CDR3 runs 13 residues. This chain's CDR3 is CASSLQGNTEAFF. CDR3 coding DNA: TGTGCCAGCAGCCTACAGGGGAACACTGAAGCTTTCTTT.

The genes are TRBV19 and TRBJ2-3; 10 nucleotides agree with TRBD2. Germline assignment: CDR1 LNHDA and CDR2 SQIVND (reference sequence). The CDR3 has 17 residues. The V and J ends lost 4 bases and 1 base, in that order; junction bases with no gene match: 8. The chain's CDR3 is CASSNERGGSGTDTQYF. For the CDR3, the DNA is TGTGCCAGTAGTAACGAGCGGGGGGGCTCGGGCACAGATACGCAGTATTTT. Full variable domain (remainder filled in from reference TRBV19 and TRBJ2-3): DGGITQSPKYLFRKEGQNVTLSCEQNLNHDAMYWYRQDPGQGLRLIYYSQIVNDFQKGDIAEGYSVSREKKESFPLTVTSAQKNPTAFYLCASSNERGGSGTDTQYFGPGTRLTVL.

The CDR3 region is CASSLYPTGTEKLFF. The CDR3 bases are TGTGCCAGCAGCTTATACCCGACAGGGACCGAAAAACTGTTTTTT. V and J are TRBV7-9 and TRBJ1-4, with TRBD1 matching 7 bases. The V gene end was trimmed by 2 bases and the J gene end by 8 bases; junction bases not matched to a gene: 8. CDR3 length: 15 residues. Germline assignment: CDR1 SEHNR and CDR2 FQNEAQ (reference sequence).

In its sample, this clone was seen once. The chain has TRBV7-8 and TRBJ2-2, with 12 bases identical to TRBD2. The germline gives CDR1 SGHVS, CDR2 FQNEAQ. This CDR3 contains 18 residues. V dropped 1 base and J dropped 5; count of bases not matched to a gene: 8. In DNA, the CDR3 is TGTGCCAGCAGCTTAGGTCCTAGCGGGGGGGCCAGGACCGGGGAGCTGTTTTTT. Its translation: CASSLGPSGGARTGELFF.

This rearrangement joins TRBV7-9 to TRBJ1-1; a possible D gene is TRBD1 (6 bases). The CDR3 is 14 residues long. V lost 3 bases and J lost 1, with 9 bases in between. Germline V lookup: CDR1 SEHNR, CDR2 FQNEAQ (reference sequence). The CDR3 nucleotides read TGTGCCAGCAGCTTTTCGGGACAGAACACTGAAGCTTTCTTT. This translates into CASSFSGQNTEAFF.

V and J are TRBV6-5 and TRBJ1-3; D uncertain. Deletions cut 0 bases from V and 0 bases from J, with 9 bases between. Germline loops: CDR1 MNHEY, CDR2 SVGAGI. CDR3 size: 16 residues. The CDR3, as DNA: TGTGCCAGCAGTTACTCCCAGACACGCTCTGGAAACACCATATATTTT. Protein product: CASSYSQTRSGNTIYF.